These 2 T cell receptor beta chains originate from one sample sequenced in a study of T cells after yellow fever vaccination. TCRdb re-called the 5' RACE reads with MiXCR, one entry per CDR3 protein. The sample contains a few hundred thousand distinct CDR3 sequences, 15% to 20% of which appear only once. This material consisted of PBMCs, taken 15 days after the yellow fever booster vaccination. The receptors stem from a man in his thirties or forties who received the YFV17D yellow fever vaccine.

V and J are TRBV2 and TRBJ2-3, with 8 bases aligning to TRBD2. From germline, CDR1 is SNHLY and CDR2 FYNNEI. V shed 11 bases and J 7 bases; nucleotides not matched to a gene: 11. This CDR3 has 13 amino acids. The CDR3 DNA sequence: TGTGCCGGCCAGGAGCGGGAGCGAAATACGCAGTATTTT. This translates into CAGQERERNTQYF.

Here the CDR3 DNA reads TGTGCCAGCAGCTTGGCCCAGGGGGGGAACACCGGGGAGCTGTTTTTT. Amino acids: CASSLAQGGNTGELFF. The chain couples TRBV13 to TRBJ2-2; D might be TRBD1 (7 bases). V was pared by 3 bases and J by 1 base, with 12 bases between. Germline CDR1 reads PRHDT; CDR2 reads FYEKMQ (reference sequence). The CDR3 runs 16 residues.